This is a list of T cell receptor beta chains from one sample in a study of blood T cell repertoires in COVID-19. Data came from immunoSEQ multiplex PCR; TCRdb stores just in-frame clones and leaves some out. The profile covers about 280,000 clones, with 70% to 90% appearing a single time and about 12% taken by the ten largest. Sequencing was performed on peripheral blood. The receptor set was obtained from an older woman with COVID-19, enrolled during active disease. The CDR3 runs from the conserved cysteine through the conserved F or W. Each record gives: CDR3 DNA, CDR3 protein, D gene, clone size, V gene, J gene. A D gene is named only where the DNA matches it firmly. Only part of the rows carry a size: once, few, many, or a class if the clone is expanded.

CDR3 DNA: TGTGCCAGCAGCAACTCTTTTGGACAAAACAATGAGCAGTTCTTC
CDR3 protein: CASSNSFGQNNEQFF
D gene: .
clone size: .
V gene: TRBV7-9
J gene: TRBJ2-1

CDR3 DNA: TGCGCCAGCAGCCTGGCCTCCAGCGGGGGGAACATTCAGTACTTC
CDR3 protein: CASSLASSGGNIQYF
D gene: TRBD2
clone size: .
V gene: TRBV5-1
J gene: TRBJ2-4

CDR3 DNA: TGTGCCAGCAGCTTCCTAGTAGGACAGAAGAAGTTT
CDR3 protein: CASSFLVGQKKF
D gene: .
clone size: few
V gene: TRBV7-9
J gene: TRBJ1-3

CDR3 DNA: TGTGCCATCAGTGGCACAGGGGAGGAGACCCAGTACTTC
CDR3 protein: CAISGTGEETQYF
D gene: TRBD1
clone size: .
V gene: TRBV10-3
J gene: TRBJ2-5

CDR3 DNA: TGTGCCAGCAGCTTACGAGGAGGGACTAGCAAAGACTACAATGAGCAGTTCTTC
CDR3 protein: CASSLRGGTSKDYNEQFF
D gene: TRBD2
clone size: .
V gene: TRBV7-6
J gene: TRBJ2-1

CDR3 DNA: TGTGCCAGCAGTCCCGGACTAGCAAATTTCTACGAGCAGTACTTC
CDR3 protein: CASSPGLANFYEQYF
D gene: TRBD2
clone size: .
V gene: TRBV6-5
J gene: TRBJ2-7

CDR3 DNA: TGTGCCAGCAGCCCCCGGACAGGGTCATTTTCCTACAATGAGCAGTTCTTC
CDR3 protein: CASSPRTGSFSYNEQFF
D gene: TRBD1
clone size: once
V gene: TRBV7-2
J gene: TRBJ2-1

CDR3 DNA: TGCGCCAGCAGCCAAGCCCCGACCTTCGAAGCGGGGTACAATGAGCAGTTCTTC
CDR3 protein: CASSQAPTFEAGYNEQFF
D gene: TRBD2
clone size: once
V gene: TRBV4-1
J gene: TRBJ2-1

CDR3 DNA: TGTGCCAGCAGCCCACGTGAACAGGGATTAGATACGCAGTATTTT
CDR3 protein: CASSPREQGLDTQYF
D gene: .
clone size: .
V gene: TRBV3-1/TRBV3-2
J gene: TRBJ2-3

CDR3 DNA: TGTGCCAGCAGCTTCTCCCGGGGGGGCCCCAACATTCAGTACTTC
CDR3 protein: CASSFSRGGPNIQYF
D gene: TRBD2
clone size: .
V gene: TRBV7-2
J gene: TRBJ2-4

CDR3 DNA: TGTGCCAGCAGCTTTTGGTCGGCGGGGGGCTCCGGGGAGCTGTTTTTT
CDR3 protein: CASSFWSAGGSGELFF
D gene: TRBD2
clone size: .
V gene: TRBV5-6
J gene: TRBJ2-2

CDR3 DNA: TGTGCCAGCAGCAGACAGGGTGGACAGCCCCAGCATTTT
CDR3 protein: CASSRQGGQPQHF
D gene: TRBD1
clone size: .
V gene: TRBV14
J gene: TRBJ1-5

CDR3 DNA: TGTGCCAGCAGTCCAGGGGGTCAGGACACTGAAGCTTTCTTT
CDR3 protein: CASSPGGQDTEAFF
D gene: TRBD1
clone size: .
V gene: TRBV27
J gene: TRBJ1-1

CDR3 DNA: TGTGCCAGCACCGGGGGGGCAGGGAACACCGGGGAGCTGTTTTTT
CDR3 protein: CASTGGAGNTGELFF
D gene: TRBD2
clone size: .
V gene: TRBV9
J gene: TRBJ2-2

CDR3 DNA: TGTGCCAGCTCACCGGGCTTCGAGCAGTACTTC
CDR3 protein: CASSPGFEQYF
D gene: .
clone size: .
V gene: TRBV18
J gene: TRBJ2-7

CDR3 DNA: TGTGCCAGCAGCTTAGTGACTAGCGGGGGCCTAACCTACGAGCAGTACTTC
CDR3 protein: CASSLVTSGGLTYEQYF
D gene: TRBD2
clone size: .
V gene: TRBV11-2
J gene: TRBJ2-7

CDR3 DNA: TGTGCCAGCAGCCAATCCGGGACAGAGGGTTTATATGGCTACACCTTC
CDR3 protein: CASSQSGTEGLYGYTF
D gene: TRBD1
clone size: many
V gene: TRBV14
J gene: TRBJ1-2

CDR3 DNA: TGTGCCACCAGTGGGACAGACCAAAATCAGCCCCAGCATTTT
CDR3 protein: CATSGTDQNQPQHF
D gene: .
clone size: .
V gene: TRBV24-1
J gene: TRBJ1-5

CDR3 DNA: TGTGCCAGCAGTTACTCTGAGGGGATCGGGGGCTATGGCTACACCTTC
CDR3 protein: CASSYSEGIGGYGYTF
D gene: .
clone size: .
V gene: TRBV6-2/TRBV6-3
J gene: TRBJ1-2

CDR3 DNA: TGTGCCAGCAGCCACAGGGAGGGGAACACTGAAGCTTTCTTT
CDR3 protein: CASSHREGNTEAFF
D gene: .
clone size: .
V gene: TRBV25-1
J gene: TRBJ1-1

CDR3 DNA: TGTGCCAGCAGCTTAACAGAGGGATTTAATGAAAAACTGTTTTTT
CDR3 protein: CASSLTEGFNEKLFF
D gene: .
clone size: .
V gene: TRBV7-9
J gene: TRBJ1-4

CDR3 DNA: TGTGCCAGCTCCCTGGGACAGGGTGACTCTGGAAACACCATATATTTT
CDR3 protein: CASSLGQGDSGNTIYF
D gene: TRBD1
clone size: .
V gene: TRBV18
J gene: TRBJ1-3

CDR3 DNA: TGTGCTGGGGACAGCGTGAACACTGAAGCTTTCTTT
CDR3 protein: CAGDSVNTEAFF
D gene: TRBD1
clone size: .
V gene: TRBV30
J gene: TRBJ1-1

CDR3 DNA: TGTGCCAGCAACCCACTAGCGGCGGAGACCCAGTACTTC
CDR3 protein: CASNPLAAETQYF
D gene: TRBD2
clone size: .
V gene: TRBV6-6
J gene: TRBJ2-5

CDR3 DNA: TGCGCCAGCAGCTTGGGGACAGGGGGCGAAAAACTGTTTTTT
CDR3 protein: CASSLGTGGEKLFF
D gene: TRBD1
clone size: .
V gene: TRBV5-1
J gene: TRBJ1-4

CDR3 DNA: TGCGCCAGCAGCTTGTCGGGGGTGCAAGAGACCCAGTACTTC
CDR3 protein: CASSLSGVQETQYF
D gene: .
clone size: .
V gene: TRBV5-1
J gene: TRBJ2-5

CDR3 DNA: TGTGCCAGCAGTCGTGAGGGGGGGAATTCACCCCTCCACTTT
CDR3 protein: CASSREGGNSPLHF
D gene: .
clone size: .
V gene: TRBV6-5
J gene: TRBJ1-6

CDR3 DNA: TGCAGCGTTGGACAGGTTCTGAACACTGAAGCTTTCTTT
CDR3 protein: CSVGQVLNTEAFF
D gene: .
clone size: .
V gene: TRBV29-1
J gene: TRBJ1-1

CDR3 DNA: TGTGCCAGCAGTGAAGCTAGGCTAGGGGAGGAAGAGACCCAGTACTTC
CDR3 protein: CASSEARLGEEETQYF
D gene: .
clone size: .
V gene: TRBV2
J gene: TRBJ2-5

CDR3 DNA: TGCGCCAGCAGCTTGGGAGGGACAGGACTTAATGAAAAACTGTTTTTT
CDR3 protein: CASSLGGTGLNEKLFF
D gene: TRBD1
clone size: .
V gene: TRBV5-1
J gene: TRBJ1-4

CDR3 DNA: TGCGCCAGCAGCTTCCTAGCGGGGGGGCCCACAGATACGCAGTATTTT
CDR3 protein: CASSFLAGGPTDTQYF
D gene: TRBD2
clone size: .
V gene: TRBV5-1
J gene: TRBJ2-3

CDR3 DNA: TGTGCCAGCTGTTTGAGGGCAACTAATGAAAAACTGTTTTTT
CDR3 protein: CASCLRATNEKLFF
D gene: .
clone size: once
V gene: TRBV28
J gene: TRBJ1-4

CDR3 DNA: TGTGCCAGCAGTTCGATACTACAGGGGGCGGATCAGCCCCAGCATTTT
CDR3 protein: CASSSILQGADQPQHF
D gene: TRBD1
clone size: .
V gene: TRBV27
J gene: TRBJ1-5

CDR3 DNA: TGTGCCAGCAGCCTCGGGACAGGCACAGATACGCAGTATTTT
CDR3 protein: CASSLGTGTDTQYF
D gene: TRBD1
clone size: .
V gene: TRBV5-6
J gene: TRBJ2-3

CDR3 DNA: TGTGCCAGCTCACTTGCCGGGACAGGGGCTGAAGCTTTCTTT
CDR3 protein: CASSLAGTGAEAFF
D gene: TRBD1
clone size: .
V gene: TRBV18
J gene: TRBJ1-1

CDR3 DNA: TGCGCCAGCAGAATAGCGGGGCGCACAGATACGCAGTATTTT
CDR3 protein: CASRIAGRTDTQYF
D gene: TRBD2
clone size: .
V gene: TRBV5-1
J gene: TRBJ2-3

CDR3 DNA: TGTGCCAGCTTTTCGGCAGGGGGCGTCAGTGGCTACACCTTC
CDR3 protein: CASFSAGGVSGYTF
D gene: TRBD1
clone size: .
V gene: TRBV7-9
J gene: TRBJ1-2

CDR3 DNA: TGTGCCAGTAGTACAGGGGCTGGAAACACCATATATTTT
CDR3 protein: CASSTGAGNTIYF
D gene: .
clone size: few
V gene: TRBV19
J gene: TRBJ1-3

CDR3 DNA: TGTGCCAGCAGTGACGGTAGCAATCAGCCCCAGCATTTT
CDR3 protein: CASSDGSNQPQHF
D gene: .
clone size: .
V gene: TRBV6-1
J gene: TRBJ1-5

CDR3 DNA: TGTGCCAGCAGTTTTGGCAGGGACTATGGCTACACCTTC
CDR3 protein: CASSFGRDYGYTF
D gene: .
clone size: .
V gene: TRBV27
J gene: TRBJ1-2

CDR3 DNA: TGTGCCAGCAGTGGATACAGCGGGCTCAACTATGGCTACACCTTC
CDR3 protein: CASSGYSGLNYGYTF
D gene: .
clone size: .
V gene: TRBV2
J gene: TRBJ1-2

CDR3 DNA: TGTGCCAGCAGCAGCCGCAACTCTGGAAACACCATATATTTT
CDR3 protein: CASSSRNSGNTIYF
D gene: .
clone size: .
V gene: TRBV6-2/TRBV6-3
J gene: TRBJ1-3

CDR3 DNA: TGTGCCAGCAGTGAGTCCAAGATGGGGACAGGCGGGGGGCCCCAGCATTTT
CDR3 protein: CASSESKMGTGGGPQHF
D gene: TRBD1
clone size: .
V gene: TRBV2
J gene: TRBJ1-5

CDR3 DNA: TGCGCCAGCAGCTTGAGTCCAGGGTGGGACTATGGCTACACCTTC
CDR3 protein: CASSLSPGWDYGYTF
D gene: .
clone size: .
V gene: TRBV5-1
J gene: TRBJ1-2

CDR3 DNA: TGCGCCAGCAGCCCACAGGGTACTGAGGGGGTCCTGACTTTC
CDR3 protein: CASSPQGTEGVLTF
D gene: .
clone size: .
V gene: TRBV5-1
J gene: TRBJ2-6

CDR3 DNA: TGTGCCAGCAGCTCCCGCTACCGGGGACAGGGGTACAATGAGCAGTTCTTC
CDR3 protein: CASSSRYRGQGYNEQFF
D gene: TRBD1
clone size: .
V gene: TRBV7-2
J gene: TRBJ2-1

CDR3 DNA: TGTGCCAGCAGCCCGCTGGGCAGGTATTACAATGAGCAGTTCTTC
CDR3 protein: CASSPLGRYYNEQFF
D gene: .
clone size: many
V gene: TRBV7-9
J gene: TRBJ2-1

CDR3 DNA: TGTGCCAGCAGCCAAGTCCGGGGCGAGCAGTACTTC
CDR3 protein: CASSQVRGEQYF
D gene: .
clone size: .
V gene: TRBV3-1/TRBV3-2
J gene: TRBJ2-7

CDR3 DNA: TGTGCCAGCAGCGTAGTGGGGGGGCTAAACACTGAAGCTTTCTTT
CDR3 protein: CASSVVGGLNTEAFF
D gene: .
clone size: .
V gene: TRBV9
J gene: TRBJ1-1

CDR3 DNA: TGTGCCAGCAGTCCTCGACTAGCGGGGCCCCAAGAGACCCAGTACTTC
CDR3 protein: CASSPRLAGPQETQYF
D gene: TRBD2
clone size: .
V gene: TRBV27
J gene: TRBJ2-5

CDR3 DNA: TGTGCCAGCAGCTCACTAGGACAGGCGGGAGATACGCAGTATTTT
CDR3 protein: CASSSLGQAGDTQYF
D gene: TRBD1
clone size: .
V gene: TRBV7-2
J gene: TRBJ2-3

CDR3 DNA: TGTGCCAGCAGCCTCGCCGGGGGGGACGCTTCACCCCTCCACTTT
CDR3 protein: CASSLAGGDASPLHF
D gene: .
clone size: .
V gene: TRBV28
J gene: TRBJ1-6

CDR3 DNA: TGTGCCAGCGTATCCACAGGGGGTGCAACTAATGAAAAACTGTTTTTT
CDR3 protein: CASVSTGGATNEKLFF
D gene: .
clone size: once
V gene: TRBV21-1
J gene: TRBJ1-4

CDR3 DNA: TGTGCCAGCTCACCAAACTTAAATCAGCCCCAGCATTTT
CDR3 protein: CASSPNLNQPQHF
D gene: .
clone size: few
V gene: TRBV18
J gene: TRBJ1-5

CDR3 DNA: TGTGCCACCAGCCGAAAACAGAACTATGGCTACACCTTC
CDR3 protein: CATSRKQNYGYTF
D gene: .
clone size: .
V gene: TRBV24-1
J gene: TRBJ1-2

CDR3 DNA: TGTGCCAGCAGCCAAGAAGGGACAGGGAGGTACGAGCAGTACTTC
CDR3 protein: CASSQEGTGRYEQYF
D gene: TRBD1
clone size: .
V gene: TRBV4-2
J gene: TRBJ2-7

CDR3 DNA: TGTGCCAGCTCGTTTCCACAGGGGGCCCCCGGGGATGAGCAGTTCTTC
CDR3 protein: CASSFPQGAPGDEQFF
D gene: TRBD1
clone size: .
V gene: TRBV2
J gene: TRBJ2-1

CDR3 DNA: TGTGCCAGCAGCGTTCAGGGAGGTATTAACACTGAAGCTTTCTTT
CDR3 protein: CASSVQGGINTEAFF
D gene: .
clone size: .
V gene: TRBV11-2
J gene: TRBJ1-1

CDR3 DNA: TGTGCCAGCTCACCGGGACTAGCGGAAGAGACCCAGTACTTC
CDR3 protein: CASSPGLAEETQYF
D gene: TRBD2
clone size: .
V gene: TRBV18
J gene: TRBJ2-5

CDR3 DNA: TGCGCCAGCAGCCAAGGATTTTCCACTATGAATGAAAAACTGTTTTTT
CDR3 protein: CASSQGFSTMNEKLFF
D gene: .
clone size: many
V gene: TRBV4-1
J gene: TRBJ1-4